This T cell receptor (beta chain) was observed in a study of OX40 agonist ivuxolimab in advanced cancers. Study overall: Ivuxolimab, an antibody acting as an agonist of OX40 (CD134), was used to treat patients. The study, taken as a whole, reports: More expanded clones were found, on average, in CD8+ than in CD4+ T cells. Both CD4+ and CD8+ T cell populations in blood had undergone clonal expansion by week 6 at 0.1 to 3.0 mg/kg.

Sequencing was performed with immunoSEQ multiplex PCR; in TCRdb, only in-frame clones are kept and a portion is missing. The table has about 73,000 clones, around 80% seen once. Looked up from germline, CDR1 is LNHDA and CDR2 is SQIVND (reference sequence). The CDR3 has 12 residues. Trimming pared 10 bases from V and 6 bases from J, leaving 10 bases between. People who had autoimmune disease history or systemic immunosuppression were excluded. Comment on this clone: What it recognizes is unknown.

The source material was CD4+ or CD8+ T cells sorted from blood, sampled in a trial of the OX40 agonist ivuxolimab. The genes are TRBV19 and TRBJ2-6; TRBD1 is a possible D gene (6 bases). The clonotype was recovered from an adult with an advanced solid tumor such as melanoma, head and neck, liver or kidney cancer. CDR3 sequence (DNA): TGTGCCACCTTGGGGGCGGCCAACGTCCTGACTTTC. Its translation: CATLGAANVLTF.